The 26 T cell receptor beta chains below were found in one sample sequenced in a study of CD8+ T cells in alopecia areata. RNA, once extracted, was reverse transcribed into cDNA for use as the sequencing template. Produced via immunoSEQ multiplex PCR; TCRdb's table is partial and in-frame only. Here the sample spans 200,000 to 250,000 clones, 50% to 65% being singletons. The starting material was CD4+ T cells sorted from blood, obtained at week 0. These receptors were taken from a human donor with alopecia areata.

V gene TRBV6-5 combines with J gene TRBJ1-5; 8 bases are a match to TRBD1. The germline V gene encodes CDR1 MNHEY and CDR2 SVGAGI. The CDR3 extends over 14 amino acids. After removal of 7 bases from V and 3 bases from J, the junction contained 5 bases not matched to a gene. The CDR3 DNA sequence: TGTGCCAGCAAACGGACAGGGATCAATCAGCCCCAGCATTTT. Its translation is CASKRTGINQPQHF.

This clone showed up just a few times. CDR3 in DNA: TGTGCCTGGAGTGTACACAGCGCCCGTTACAATGAGCAGTTCTTC. Amino acids: CAWSVHSARYNEQFF. The rearrangement uses TRBV30 and TRBJ2-1; D not resolved. Trimming removed 0 bases from V and 4 bases from J, with 13 bases in between. In germline, CDR1 is GTSNPN, CDR2 SVGIG (reference sequence). CDR3 length: 15 residues.

The chain carries TRBV2 and TRBJ2-6; tentative D call: TRBD2 (5 bases). V was shortened by 8 bases and J by 0 bases, with 11 bases between the two germline ends. From germline, CDR1 is SNHLY and CDR2 FYNNEI. CDR3 size: 15 residues. CDR3 DNA: TGTGCCAGCGGTTCGGGATTCTCTGGGGCCAACGTCCTGACTTTC. It translates to CASGSGFSGANVLTF.

The chain joins TRBV10-3 to TRBJ2-3; no reliable D call. The V gene's germline CDR1 is ENHRY and CDR2 SYGVKD. The CDR3 totals 15 residues. V was trimmed by 2 bases and J by 0 bases, leaving 9 bases between them. The CDR3 is CAISEAAYSTDTQYF. As DNA, the CDR3 is TGTGCCATCAGTGAGGCGGCTTATAGCACAGATACGCAGTATTTT.

The chain uses TRBV5-6 and TRBJ1-2; the D gene is possibly TRBD1 (5 bases). The CDR3 extends over 17 amino acids. CDR1 is SGHDT and CDR2 is YYEEEE in the germline V gene. Trimming took 0 bases from V and 0 from J, leaving 15 bases between them. Here the CDR3 DNA reads TGTGCCAGCAGCTTGGAAGGGGCCGGAACCGCTAACTATGGCTACACCTTC. Protein product: CASSLEGAGTANYGYTF.

The chain joins TRBV30 to TRBJ2-1; 10 bases are shared with TRBD2. Germline V gene data show CDR1 as GTSNPN and CDR2 as SVGIG (reference sequence). The CDR3 loop spans 15 amino acids. With 3 bases clipped from V and 5 bases from J, the junction kept 7 bases outside the gene matches. CDR3 loop: CAWRPRTSGHNEQFF. Here the CDR3 DNA reads TGTGCCTGGAGACCCCGGACTAGCGGCCACAATGAGCAGTTCTTC.

The V gene is TRBV5-6, the J gene TRBJ2-7, with 7 bases lining up with TRBD2. The V gene's germline CDR1 is SGHDT and CDR2 YYEEEE. V trimming: 4 bases; J trimming: 0 bases; junction bases outside the gene matches: 10. There are 16 residues in the CDR3. Here the CDR3 reads CASSPRGTTSSYEQYF. In DNA form, the CDR3 reads TGTGCCAGCAGCCCCCGAGGGACTACCAGCTCCTACGAGCAGTACTTC. Full variable domain (remainder filled in from reference TRBV5-6 and TRBJ2-7): DAGVTQSPTHLIKTRGQQVTLRCSPKSGHDTVSWYQQALGQGPQFIFQYYEEEERQRGNFPDRFSGHQFPNYSSELNVNALLLGDSALYLCASSPRGTTSSYEQYFGPGTRLTVT.

The chain employs TRBV13 and TRBJ2-7, with D maybe TRBD2 (6 bases). CDR1 and CDR2 from the germline V gene are PRHDT and FYEKMQ (reference sequence). The CDR3 totals 16 residues. V dropped 2 bases and J dropped 3 bases, with 17 bases sitting between them. CDR3 DNA: TGTGCCAGCAGCTTATTTGAGGGCGGGGCTGTCTACGAGCAGTACTTC. Amino acid sequence: CASSLFEGGAVYEQYF.

This clone was observed a single time. The genes are TRBV30 and TRBJ2-5, with D tentatively TRBD2 (7 bases). The CDR3 loop spans 13 amino acids. Trimming removed 2 bases at V and 5 bases at J, with 12 bases between. The germline CDR1 and CDR2 sequences are GTSNPN and SVGIG (reference sequence). The CDR3 here is CAWSRGGWETQYF. In DNA, the CDR3 is TGTGCCTGGAGTAGGGGGGGTTGGGAGACCCAGTACTTC.

The V gene is TRBV15, the J gene TRBJ1-4; D ambiguous. CDR1 and CDR2 (germline): LNHNV, YYDKDF (reference sequence). This CDR3 region has 15 residues. Trimming pared 1 base from V and 7 bases from J, leaving 13 bases between. The CDR3 region has the DNA TGTGCCACCAGCAGAGCCGGCGGAGGTCGTGAAAAACTGTTTTTT. Translating it yields CATSRAGGGREKLFF.

The rearrangement joins TRBV5-1 to TRBJ2-7, with 7 bases identical to TRBD2. The CDR3 runs to 14 residues. With 5 bases clipped from V and 3 bases from J, the junction kept 8 bases outside the gene matches. Per germline, CDR1 SGHRS and CDR2 YFSETQ. The CDR3 sequence is CASSPGDYNYEQYF. The CDR3 DNA reads TGCGCCAGCAGTCCTGGGGACTACAACTACGAGCAGTACTTC.

This clone was recorded many times. The chain carries TRBV5-1 and TRBJ2-7, with D perhaps matching TRBD2 (5 bases). Germline CDR1 and CDR2: SGHRS and YFSETQ. Trimming removed 4 bases from V and 4 bases from J, with 12 bases in between. CDR3 length: 13 amino acids. The CDR3 region has the DNA TGCGCCAGCAGCCTGCTACGGGGATACGAGCAGTACTTC. Translated: CASSLLRGYEQYF.

The genes are TRBV7-6 and TRBJ2-3, with 7 bases lining up with TRBD1. This CDR3 has 16 residues. With V trimmed by 0 bases and J by 4 bases, 7 bases remained unmatched. The germline V gene has CDR1 SGHVS and CDR2 FNYEAQ. In DNA form, the CDR3 reads TGTGCCAGCAGCTTAGCCGGGACAGTGGGATCAGATACGCAGTATTTT. It translates to CASSLAGTVGSDTQYF.

This chain connects TRBV29-1 to TRBJ1-2, with 7 bases lining up with TRBD1. Germline V gene data show CDR1 as SQVTM and CDR2 as ANQGSEA. V lost 4 bases and J lost 5; bases outside the gene matches: 4. This CDR3 comprises 12 residues. The CDR3 here is CSVASGGYGYTF. Written as DNA, the CDR3 is TGCAGCGTTGCGTCAGGGGGTTATGGCTACACCTTC.

This chain joins TRBV29-1 and TRBJ2-1; 11 bases fit TRBD2. CDR3 length equals 14 residues. V shed 2 bases, J shed 13 bases, and the junction held 10 bases outside the gene matches. Looked up from germline, CDR1 is SQVTM and CDR2 is ANQGSEA. The CDR3 DNA is TGCAGCGTTGAAAGGACTAGCGGGCTGAAGTATCAGTTCTTC. It translates to CSVERTSGLKYQFF.

This clone was picked up many times. The rearrangement links TRBV11-2 to TRBJ1-2; a possible D gene is TRBD1 (6 bases). This CDR3 comprises 13 residues. The germline V gene has CDR1 SGHAT and CDR2 FQNNGV. Between the trimmed V and J ends, which lost 5 bases and 8 bases, there was a span of 15 bases. CDR3 residues: CASSANRDRGYTF. The CDR3 DNA sequence: TGTGCCAGCAGCGCCAACAGGGATAGGGGCTACACCTTC.

This clone was found a few times. The chain is built from TRBV29-1 and TRBJ1-2; D call uncertain. V was shortened by 4 bases and J by 8 bases, with 17 bases between the two germline ends. The CDR3 totals 13 residues. Germline V gene sequence: CDR1 SQVTM, CDR2 ANQGSEA. The CDR3 loop reads CSVGTKVSFGYTF. CDR3 nucleotide sequence: TGCAGCGTTGGGACGAAGGTTTCGTTCGGCTACACCTTC.

The V and J genes are TRBV4-1 and TRBJ1-2; perhaps TRBD1 as D (6 bases). This CDR3 has 15 amino acids. Germline assignment: CDR1 MGHRA and CDR2 YSYEKL. Trimming removed 0 bases from V and 7 bases from J, with 15 bases in between. The CDR3, as DNA: TGCGCCAGCAGCCAAGATTTGGGGGCGTGGAGTGGCTACACCTTC. This codes for CASSQDLGAWSGYTF.

V is TRBV29-1 and J is TRBJ1-1; possibly TRBD1 for D (5 bases). This CDR3 region has 13 residues. Germline loops: CDR1 SQVTM, CDR2 ANQGSEA. V was trimmed by 6 bases and J by 7 bases, leaving 18 bases between them. The CDR3 nucleotides read TGCAGCGTCCAAGGAAGGGGCGCTTTTGAAGCTTTCTTT. Translating it yields CSVQGRGAFEAFF.

The J gene is TRBJ1-2, the V gene TRBV5-6; TRBD1 matches 8 bases. The junction had 3 bases not matched to a gene; V was cut back by 4 bases and J by 1 base. Looked up from germline, CDR1 is SGHDT and CDR2 is YYEEEE. This CDR3 region has 14 residues. CDR3 sequence: CASSPGQGNYGYTF. CDR3 nucleotide sequence: TGTGCCAGCAGCCCCGGACAGGGTAACTATGGCTACACCTTC.

The chain joins TRBV29-1 to TRBJ1-3; D unclear. CDR1 is SQVTM and CDR2 is ANQGSEA in the germline V gene. Trimming took 7 bases from V and 4 from J, leaving 14 bases between them. The CDR3 has 13 residues. The CDR3 loop is CSAQSFFGNTIYF. The CDR3 nucleotides are TGCAGCGCACAGTCCTTTTTCGGAAACACCATATATTTT.

V is TRBV2 and J is TRBJ1-2; D is uncertain. There are 11 residues in the CDR3. Germline V gives CDR1 SNHLY, CDR2 FYNNEI. V was trimmed by 7 bases and J by 1 base, leaving 4 bases between them. This CDR3 is CASTINYGYTF. Here the CDR3 DNA reads TGTGCCAGCACGATTAACTATGGCTACACCTTC.

In this sample, this clone turned up a few times. The V call is TRBV14, the J call TRBJ2-3; D ambiguous. The ends were cut back, 4 bases at V and 2 bases at J, with 10 bases in the middle. Looked up from germline, CDR1 is SGHDN and CDR2 is FVKESK. The CDR3 length is 14 residues. For the CDR3, the DNA is TGTGCCAGCAGCCGGTTACAGAACACAGATACGCAGTATTTT. Translation: CASSRLQNTDTQYF.

This clone has more than one count but fewer than ten. Here the CDR3 DNA reads TGTGCCATCAGAGGGCATCGAGAGACCCAGTACTTC. It codes for CAIRGHRETQYF. The V gene is TRBV10-3, the J gene TRBJ2-5; D unresolved. The germline V gene has CDR1 ENHRY and CDR2 SYGVKD. This CDR3 is built from 12 residues. Trimming took off 6 bases at V and 4 bases at J, with 9 bases between the two ends.

This clone came up a few times. The genes are TRBV29-1 and TRBJ2-4; D tentatively reads TRBD1 or TRBD2 (6 bases each). The germline V and J ends were trimmed by 6 bases and 8 bases, with 20 bases remaining between them. The length of the CDR3 is 14 residues. The germline gives CDR1 SQVTM, CDR2 ANQGSEA. The CDR3 coding sequence is TGCAGCGTCGCAGGCTTAGGGGGGTTGCACATTCAGTACTTC. Translation gives CSVAGLGGLHIQYF.

V and J are TRBV11-2 and TRBJ1-2; 8 nucleotides align to TRBD1. Germline V lookup: CDR1 SGHAT, CDR2 FQNNGV. CDR3 length equals 14 residues. The V and J ends lost 4 bases and 4 bases, in that order; junction bases with no gene match: 5. The CDR3 nucleotides read TGTGCCAGCAGCTCCCAGGGGGCGGGCTATGGCTACACCTTC. It encodes CASSSQGAGYGYTF.